The rows below give T cell receptor beta chains drawn from one sample of a study of beta chain features in type 1 diabetes. Profiling relied on immunoSEQ multiplex PCR, and the TCRdb table lists in-frame clones only, not all of them. The table has around 250,000 clones, about 13% seen once. The specimen was naive CD4+ T cells from blood. The receptor source for this set is a man aged 25-40 years with type 1 diabetes. CDR3s include the opening cysteine and the closing phenylalanine or tryptophan. A D gene is named only where the DNA matches it firmly. Clone size is not always given. Where it is, it says once, few, many or a class for expanded clones.

d_call: -; j_call: TRBJ2-5; cdr3_length: 16; clone_size: few; v_call: TRBV19; cdr3_aa: CASSITRRRGSETQYF; cdr3_nt: TGTGCCAGTAGTATCACCCGTCGGAGGGGATCCGAGACCCAGTACTTC
d_call: TRBD1; j_call: TRBJ1-2; cdr3_length: 14; clone_size: few; v_call: TRBV10-3; cdr3_aa: CAISGTATNYGYTF; cdr3_nt: TGTGCCATATCAGGGACAGCGACTAACTATGGCTACACCTTC
d_call: TRBD1; j_call: TRBJ2-2; cdr3_length: 18; clone_size: -; v_call: TRBV29-1; cdr3_aa: CSVTDGTAGDSNTGELFF; cdr3_nt: TGCAGCGTCACTGATGGGACAGCCGGCGATTCGAACACCGGGGAGCTGTTTTTT
d_call: TRBD1; j_call: TRBJ1-2; cdr3_length: 16; clone_size: few; v_call: TRBV7-2; cdr3_aa: CASSLPGQGTRNGYTF; cdr3_nt: TGTGCCAGCAGCTTACCGGGACAGGGGACTCGTAATGGCTACACCTTC
d_call: TRBD1; j_call: TRBJ2-4; cdr3_length: 15; clone_size: -; v_call: TRBV2; cdr3_aa: CASSKTGGDRNIQYF; cdr3_nt: TGTGCCAGCAGCAAGACAGGGGGCGATAGAAACATTCAGTACTTC
d_call: TRBD1; j_call: TRBJ2-5; cdr3_length: 13; clone_size: -; v_call: TRBV5-1; cdr3_aa: CASSVTGEETQYF; cdr3_nt: TGCGCCAGCAGCGTTACAGGGGAAGAGACCCAGTACTTC
d_call: TRBD2; j_call: TRBJ2-2; cdr3_length: 15; clone_size: -; v_call: TRBV28; cdr3_aa: CASSRLADNTGELFF; cdr3_nt: TGTGCCAGCAGCAGACTAGCGGATAACACCGGGGAGCTGTTTTTT
d_call: -; j_call: TRBJ1-5; cdr3_length: 14; clone_size: few; v_call: TRBV7-2; cdr3_aa: CASSLPSSNQPQHF; cdr3_nt: TGTGCCAGCAGCTTACCCTCTAGCAATCAGCCCCAGCATTTT
d_call: -; j_call: TRBJ1-4; cdr3_length: 14; clone_size: few; v_call: TRBV6-6; cdr3_aa: CASSYSSRNEKLFF; cdr3_nt: TGTGCCAGCAGTTACTCTTCCCGTAATGAAAAACTGTTTTTT
d_call: TRBD2; j_call: TRBJ2-1; cdr3_length: 13; clone_size: -; v_call: TRBV7-9; cdr3_aa: CASSLQRELEQFF; cdr3_nt: TGTGCCAGCAGCTTACAGCGGGAGCTTGAGCAGTTCTTC
d_call: -; j_call: TRBJ2-7; cdr3_length: 13; clone_size: -; v_call: TRBV14; cdr3_aa: CASSQDWGQRQYF; cdr3_nt: TGTGCCAGCAGCCAAGATTGGGGCCAGAGGCAGTACTTC
d_call: TRBD2; j_call: TRBJ2-1; cdr3_length: 13; clone_size: -; v_call: TRBV27; cdr3_aa: CATGGGRGNEQFF; cdr3_nt: TGTGCCACTGGGGGGGGGAGGGGCAATGAGCAGTTCTTC
d_call: TRBD1; j_call: TRBJ1-4; cdr3_length: 12; clone_size: -; v_call: TRBV5-1; cdr3_aa: CASSWDRRELFF; cdr3_nt: TGCGCCAGCAGCTGGGACAGGAGGGAACTGTTTTTT
d_call: TRBD2; j_call: TRBJ2-3; cdr3_length: 15; clone_size: -; v_call: TRBV25-1; cdr3_aa: CASSELAGYTDTQYF; cdr3_nt: TGTGCCAGCAGTGAACTAGCGGGATACACAGATACGCAGTATTTT
d_call: -; j_call: TRBJ2-1; cdr3_length: 14; clone_size: few; v_call: TRBV5-1; cdr3_aa: CASSGTGTDNEQFF; cdr3_nt: TGCGCCAGCAGTGGGACCGGGACTGACAATGAGCAGTTCTTC
d_call: TRBD2; j_call: TRBJ2-2; cdr3_length: 16; clone_size: -; v_call: TRBV27; cdr3_aa: CASSFLAGEITGELFF; cdr3_nt: TGTGCCAGCAGTTTCCTAGCGGGAGAGATCACCGGGGAGCTGTTTTTT
d_call: TRBD1; j_call: TRBJ1-1; cdr3_length: 14; clone_size: -; v_call: TRBV7-6; cdr3_aa: CASSLEWTGGEAFF; cdr3_nt: TGTGCCAGCAGCTTAGAGTGGACAGGGGGCGAAGCTTTCTTT